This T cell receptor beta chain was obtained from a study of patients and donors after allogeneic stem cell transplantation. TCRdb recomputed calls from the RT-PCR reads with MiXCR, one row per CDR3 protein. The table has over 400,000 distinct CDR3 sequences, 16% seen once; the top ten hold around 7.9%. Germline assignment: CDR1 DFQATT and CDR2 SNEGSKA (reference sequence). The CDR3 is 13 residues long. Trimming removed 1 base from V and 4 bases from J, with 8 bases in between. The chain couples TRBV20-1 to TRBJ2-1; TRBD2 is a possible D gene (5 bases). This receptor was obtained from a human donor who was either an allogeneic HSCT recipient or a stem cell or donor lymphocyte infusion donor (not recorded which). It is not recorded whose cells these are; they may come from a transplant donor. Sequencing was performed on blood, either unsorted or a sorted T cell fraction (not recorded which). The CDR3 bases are TGCAGTGCTAGAGTGGTAGCGTACAATGAGCAGTTCTTC. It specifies CSARVVAYNEQFF.